One sample yielded the 9 T cell receptor beta chains listed below, sequenced in a study of Graves' ophthalmopathy and Graves' hyperthyroidism. Amplified material comprised TCR beta CDR3 regions derived from RNA transcripts. Following a first-round RT-PCR that used HTBI primers, a second-round multiplex PCR was carried out. TCRdb re-called the multiplex PCR reads with MiXCR, one entry per CDR3 protein. The sample shows 15,000 to 20,000 distinct CDR3 sequences, 46% of them seen only once. Sequencing was carried out using peripheral blood. The source is a woman in her forties with stable Graves' hyperthyroidism.

This clonotype was detected many times. This rearrangement joins TRBV5-1 to TRBJ2-1; D is unclear. The V and J ends lost 0 bases and 7 bases respectively, with 8 bases between them. Per the germline V gene, CDR1 is SGHRS and CDR2 is YFSETQ. The CDR3 consists of 13 residues. For the CDR3, the DNA is TGCGCCAGCAGCTTGGGGAGTTCGAATGAGCAGTTCTTC. Translated: CASSLGSSNEQFF.

A word on this clonotype: Because it lacks the conserved phenylalanine or tryptophan at the end, this CDR3 is likely a read error. The chain links TRBV10-3 to TRBJ2-7; a weak D match, TRBD2 (7 bases). The length of the CDR3 is 15 residues. Germline V lookup: CDR1 ENHRY, CDR2 SYGVKD. The V end lost 4 bases, the J end lost 7 bases, and 20 bases lay between the germline ends. CDR3: CAISAEGGHLGEQYL. The CDR3 DNA reads as TGTGCCATCAGTGCGGAGGGGGGGCATTTAGGAGAGCAGTACCTC.

This clonotype was seen just once. The chain couples TRBV7-9 to TRBJ2-1; D gene ambiguous. V lost 11 bases and J lost 9, with 17 bases in between. This CDR3 spans 12 amino acids. Germline assignment: CDR1 SEHNR and CDR2 FQNEAQ (reference sequence). The CDR3: CALSLKPGEQFF. The CDR3 DNA is TGTGCCCTCAGCTTAAAACCCGGTGAGCAGTTCTTC.

DNA for the CDR3: TGCGCCAGCAGCCAAGTCATCGACACCCACACCATATATTTT. Protein: CASSQVIDTHTIYF. The chain recombines TRBV4-3 with TRBJ1-3; D is unclear. The CDR3 has 14 residues. Germline V gene sequence: CDR1 LGHNA, CDR2 YSLEER. With 1 base removed from V and 8 bases from J, the gap between germline ends came to 12 bases.

Worth noting for this clonotype: The final CDR3 position lacks the conserved phenylalanine or tryptophan, pointing to a likely read error. The V gene is TRBV2, the J gene TRBJ1-5; 9 nucleotides agree with TRBD1. Germline V gene data show CDR1 as SNHLY and CDR2 as FYNNEI. This CDR3 has 15 residues. CDR3 nucleotide sequence: TGCGCCAGCAGTGGGGACAGGGCAAGCAATCAGCCCCAGCATCTT. Translated: CASSGDRASNQPQHL.

CDR3 loop: CASVVRGYEQFF. Here the CDR3 DNA reads TGTGCCAGCGTCGTGAGGGGCTATGAGCAGTTCTTC. V is TRBV25-1 and J is TRBJ2-1, with D tentatively TRBD1 or TRBD2 (5 bases each). The CDR3 covers 12 residues. V lost 8 bases and J lost 8, with 13 bases in between. CDR1 and CDR2 from the germline V gene are MGHDK and SYGVNS.

By sample share, this clonotype is medium-sized. The V and J genes are TRBV7-2 and TRBJ2-3, with D unclear. This CDR3 comprises 12 residues. Looked up from germline, CDR1 is SGHTA and CDR2 is FQGNSA. V was pared by 3 bases and J by 3 bases, with 4 bases between. DNA for the CDR3: TGTGCCAGCAGCTTGGGGACAGATACGCAGTATTTT. As protein: CASSLGTDTQYF.

V and J are TRBV7-3 and TRBJ2-1; 9 nucleotides match TRBD2. CDR3 length equals 15 residues. Germline V gene data show CDR1 as SGHTA and CDR2 as FQGTGA. The trim removed 2 bases at V and 5 bases at J, leaving 4 bases unmatched. The CDR3 spells CASSLASGNHNEQFF. CDR3 DNA sequence: TGTGCCAGCAGCTTAGCTAGCGGGAACCACAATGAGCAGTTCTTC.

The gene calls are TRBV25-1 and TRBJ1-1, with 8 bases matching TRBD1. The CDR3 is made up of 15 amino acids. V was pared by 4 bases and J by 1 base, with 5 bases of the junction left unmatched. The germline V gene encodes CDR1 MGHDK and CDR2 SYGVNS. The CDR3: CASSVTGVWNTEAFF. CDR3 sequence (DNA): TGTGCCAGCAGTGTGACAGGGGTGTGGAACACTGAAGCTTTCTTT.